A single sample gave rise to the 10 T cell receptor beta chains below, sequenced in a study of blood T cell repertoires in COVID-19. This table comes from immunoSEQ multiplex PCR, and its TCRdb copy is limited to in-frame clones, with some not included. This table holds roughly 34,000 clones, more than 60% found once. The specimen sequenced was peripheral blood. The receptor set was obtained from a man at least 80 years old with active or convalescent COVID-19.

The chain carries TRBV12-3 or TRBV12-4 and TRBJ1-4; D remains unclear. The V and J ends lost 3 bases and 7 bases respectively, with 9 bases between them. The CDR3 runs to 13 residues. The CDR3 nucleotides are TGTGCCAGCAGTTTTATCCGAGGTGAAAAACTGTTTTTT. Protein sequence: CASSFIRGEKLFF.

This clone was counted only a few times. The CDR3 is CASSVGIQETQYF. CDR3 in DNA: TGTGCCAGCAGTGTCGGGATCCAAGAGACCCAGTACTTC. The rearrangement joins TRBV2 to TRBJ2-5, with D possibly TRBD2 on 5 matching bases. This CDR3 comprises 13 residues. Per germline, CDR1 SNHLY and CDR2 FYNNEI. V lost 4 bases, J lost 1 base, and 7 bases lay in between.

The V and J genes are TRBV19 and TRBJ1-2, with D tentatively TRBD1 (5 bases). CDR3 length: 15 amino acids. With 3 bases removed from V and 0 bases from J, the gap between germline ends came to 11 bases. Germline V CDR1 and CDR2: LNHDA, SQIVND (reference sequence). In nucleotides, the CDR3 is TGTGCCAGTAGTATTCAGGACACCTCTAACTATGGCTACACCTTC. Protein: CASSIQDTSNYGYTF.

This clone appeared a few times. V usage is TRBV11-2 and J usage is TRBJ2-5; no reliable D call. The CDR3 is made up of 12 amino acids. Trimming pared 1 base from V and 4 bases from J, leaving 4 bases between. The germline V gene has CDR1 SGHAT and CDR2 FQNNGV. CDR3 in amino acids: CASSLVSETQYF. The CDR3 DNA reads as TGTGCCAGCAGCTTAGTCTCAGAGACCCAGTACTTC.

The V and J genes are TRBV5-4 and TRBJ1-5, with a tentative D call TRBD1 (5 bases). V lost 3 bases and J 5 bases, leaving 15 bases between the germline ends. The length of the CDR3 is 15 residues. CDR1 and CDR2 from the germline V gene are SGHNT and YYREEE (reference sequence). The CDR3 reads CASSWGGTADQPQHF. CDR3 nucleotide sequence: TGTGCCAGCAGCTGGGGGGGGACGGCGGATCAGCCCCAGCATTTT.

V is TRBV9 and J is TRBJ2-6; TRBD1 matches 7 bases. Losses at the gene ends were 4 bases for V and 0 bases for J; bases not matched to a gene: 16. This CDR3 contains 20 residues. Germline V gives CDR1 SGDLS, CDR2 YYNGEE. CDR3 sequence: CASSPGQTLVGDSGANVLTF. In nucleotides, the CDR3 is TGTGCCAGCAGCCCGGGACAGACCCTCGTAGGGGACTCTGGGGCCAACGTCCTGACTTTC.

The V and J genes are TRBV9 and TRBJ2-7; D is ambiguous. This CDR3 has 14 amino acids. CDR1 SGDLS and CDR2 YYNGEE come from the germline V gene. Trimming cost V 0 bases and J 0 bases, with 7 bases left between them. The CDR3 sequence is CASSVGSSSYEQYF. The CDR3 DNA sequence: TGTGCCAGCAGCGTAGGTTCTAGCTCCTACGAGCAGTACTTC.

The chain joins TRBV27 to TRBJ2-6; D gene uncertain. V was trimmed by 9 bases and J by 0 bases, leaving 9 bases between them. CDR1 MNHEY and CDR2 SMNVEV come from the germline V gene (reference sequence). This CDR3 comprises 14 residues. This chain's CDR3 is CASARVSGANVLTF. The CDR3 DNA is TGTGCCAGTGCCCGGGTCTCTGGGGCCAACGTCCTGACTTTC.

This sequence joins TRBV21-1 and TRBJ2-1; TRBD2, the D gene given by the table, was not confirmed from the DNA. TRBV21-1 is noted as a pseudogene. This CDR3 spans 18 amino acids. The CDR3 protein is CASRENGEKGRTCAEQFF. Here the CDR3 DNA reads TGTGCCAGCAGGGAGAACGGGGAGAAAGGCCGGACTTGCGCTGAGCAGTTCTTC.

This clone was seen only once. The chain carries TRBV2 and TRBJ2-1; 12 nucleotides agree with TRBD2. Trimming cost V 8 bases and J 0 bases; bases outside gene matches: 5. This CDR3 region has 16 residues. CDR1 and CDR2 from the germline V gene are SNHLY and FYNNEI. Here the CDR3 reads CASRETSGSSYNEQFF. The CDR3 DNA reads TGTGCCAGCCGCGAGACTAGCGGGAGCTCCTACAATGAGCAGTTCTTC.